What follows is one TCR beta chain and its context. This entry comes from a study of cytomegalovirus exposure and HLA in healthy donors. V was clipped by 6 bases and J by 0 bases, with 14 bases between them. Germline V gene data show CDR1 as SNHLY and CDR2 as FYNNEI. This CDR3 region has 15 residues. Sequencing was performed with immunoSEQ multiplex PCR; in TCRdb, only in-frame clones are kept and a portion is missing. The sample consists of about 360,000 clones, roughly 89% of them appearing once. This chain links TRBV2 with TRBJ1-2, with D possibly TRBD1 on 6 matching bases. Sample: PBMCs. This receptor was obtained from a young woman in good health and CMV-seronegative. CDR3 nucleotide sequence: TGTGCCAGCAGGGAACCAGGGGACCCTAACTATGGCTACACCTTC. Translating it yields CASREPGDPNYGYTF. Full variable domain (rest looked up from reference TRBV2 and TRBJ1-2): EPEVTQTPSHQVTQMGQEVILRCVPISNHLYFYWYRQILGQKVEFLVSFYNNEISEKSEIFDDQFSVERPDGSNFTLKIRSTKLEDSAMYFCASREPGDPNYGYTFGSGTRLTVV.